Listed below are T cell receptor beta chains from one sample, sequenced in a study of CD8+CD57+ T cells in acquired aplastic anemia. TCRdb independently ran MiXCR on the reads; one entry per CDR3 protein. This table has 270,000 or so distinct CDR3 sequences, about 80% appearing once. Input material: sorted CD4+, CD8+, or CD8+CD57+ T cells (not recorded which) from PBMCs. The origin of the receptors is a human donor with aplastic anemia. CDR3s include the opening cysteine and the closing phenylalanine or tryptophan. D genes are given only for firm matches. Clone sizes are given selectively: once, few, many, or a class where the clone is expanded.

d_gene | j_gene | abundance | v_gene | CDR3aa | CDR3nt
. | TRBJ2-2 | . | TRBV7-8 | CASSLVRGPDFF | TGTGCCAGCAGCTTAGTGCGAGGTCCGGATTTTTTT
. | TRBJ2-1 | . | TRBV2 | CASCAGGTDEQFF | TGTGCCAGCTGTGCAGGGGGGACCGATGAGCAGTTCTTC
. | TRBJ2-3 | . | TRBV7-8 | CASSFPADGAAHYF | TGTGCCAGCAGCTTTCCTGCAGACGGCGCAGCGCATTACTTT
TRBD2 | TRBJ2-1 | . | TRBV7-3 | CASSLTKRGIHEQFF | TGTGCCAGCAGCTTAACGAAGCGGGGGATCCATGAGCAGTTCTTC
TRBD1 | TRBJ2-7 | . | TRBV5-4 | CASSFTTGTGVPEQYF | TGTGCCAGCAGCTTTACTACCGGGACAGGGGTCCCCGAGCAGTACTTC
. | TRBJ2-7 | . | TRBV7-2 | CASSRQLGGGLYEQYF | TGTGCCAGCAGCCGCCAGCTCGGAGGAGGGCTCTACGAGCAGTACTTC
. | TRBJ1-1 | few | TRBV11-1 | CASSFTSAMNTEAFF | TGTGCCAGCAGCTTTACTAGCGCAATGAACACTGAAGCTTTCTTT
TRBD2 | TRBJ2-3 | . | TRBV7-8 | CASSFSGRAREQYF | TGTGCCAGCAGCTTTAGCGGGAGGGCCCGGGAGCAGTATTTT
. | TRBJ2-1 | . | TRBV2 | CASSPPGNNEQFF | TGTGCCAGCAGTCCTCCGGGGAACAATGAGCAGTTCTTC
TRBD1 | TRBJ2-7 | . | TRBV10-3 | CAIRGQGNMYEQYF | TGTGCCATCCGGGGACAGGGGAACATGTACGAGCAGTACTTC
. | TRBJ2-1 | . | TRBV7-8 | CASSLASGGLNEPFF | TGTGCCAGCAGCTTAGCTAGCGGCGGCTTGAATGAGCCGTTCTTC
. | TRBJ2-7 | few | TRBV11-3 | CASSGRGTAYEQYF | TGTGCCAGCAGCGGCCGGGGCACAGCCTACGAGCAGTACTTC
. | TRBJ2-1 | . | TRBV7-3 | CASSLNPQETQYFQFF | TGTGCCAGCAGCTTAAATCCTCAAGAGACCCAGTACTTCCAGTTCTTC
. | TRBJ2-3 | . | TRBV7-3 | CASSLTSGRGDTEYF | TGTGCCAGCAGCTTGACAAGCGGGCGCGGAGATACAGAGTATTTT
. | TRBJ1-2 | . | TRBV10-3 | CAISEGGSNYGYTF | TGTGCCATCAGTGAGGGGGGGTCGAACTATGGCTACACCTTC
TRBD2 | TRBJ2-3 | few | TRBV13 | CASSGGGTDTQYF | TGTGCCAGCAGCGGGGGGGGCACAGATACGCAGTATTTT
TRBD2 | TRBJ2-1 | . | TRBV5-4 | CASRRAGGPVEQFF | TGTGCCAGTAGGAGGGCGGGGGGGCCGGTTGAGCAGTTCTTC
. | TRBJ2-1 | . | TRBV7-7 | CASSSDSYNEQFF | TGTGCTAGCAGCTCGGACAGCTACAATGAGCAGTTCTTC
. | TRBJ2-3 | . | TRBV7-3 | CASSLAAGRDPHYF | TGTGCCAGCAGCTTAGCAGCAGGTCGCGACCCGCATTACTTT
. | TRBJ2-3 | . | TRBV5-1 | CASSLVGTSSTQYF | TGTGCCAGCAGCTTAGTGGGAACCAGCTCTACGCAGTATTTT
. | TRBJ2-4 | . | TRBV9 | CASGGAGHIPYF | TGTGCCAGCGGCGGAGCTGGGCACATTCCGTACTTC
. | TRBJ1-2 | . | TRBV6-4 | CAAGYGGEGYTF | TGTGCCGCCGGTTACGGGGGAGAGGGCTACACCTTC
TRBD1 | TRBJ2-3 | few | TRBV25-1 | CASSELGQGSTDTQYF | TGTGCCAGCAGTGAATTAGGACAGGGGAGCACAGATACGCAGTATTTT